This TCR beta chain emerged from a study of vaccination and CD4 T cells after COVID-19. Across the whole study: About 9 convalescent cases were mild and one was severe, and all had been SARS-CoV-2 positive by nasal swab PCR.

Germline-derived CDR1 and CDR2 are SGHRS and YFSETQ. The CDR3 length is 12 residues. V was pared by 4 bases and J by 3 bases, with 8 bases between. Study-wide results and limits: The median proportion of reactive clones detected only post-vaccination in convalescent patients was 85% to 90%.

Sequenced with the Oncomine TCR Beta short-read assay was DNA taken from cultured CD4+ T cells. From CD4+ T cells that had been cultured, genomic DNA was extracted. TCRdb fed the PCR reads into MiXCR, producing one record per CDR3 protein. This table has about 9,800 distinct CDR3 sequences, approximately 40% appearing once. The sample's treatment: roughly nine-day PBMC culture with coronavirus spike peptide pools or control peptides (ViraFEST assay). To note about this clonotype: Its antigen is not known.

The chain carries TRBV5-1 and TRBJ2-7, with TRBD1 as a possible D gene (5 bases). Sequencing used CD4+ T cells from blood, cultured in vitro. This sequence originates from a human donor who had recovered from COVID-19. CDR3: CASSRGHYEQYF. For the CDR3, the DNA is TGCGCCAGCAGCAGGGGCCACTACGAGCAGTACTTC. The full variable domain, completed using reference TRBV5-1 and TRBJ2-7, is KAGVTQTPRYLIKTRGQQVTLSCSPISGHRSVSWYQQTPGQGLQFLFEYFSETQRNKGNFPGRFSGRQFSNSRSEMNVSTLELGDSALYLCASSRGHYEQYFGPGTRLTVT.